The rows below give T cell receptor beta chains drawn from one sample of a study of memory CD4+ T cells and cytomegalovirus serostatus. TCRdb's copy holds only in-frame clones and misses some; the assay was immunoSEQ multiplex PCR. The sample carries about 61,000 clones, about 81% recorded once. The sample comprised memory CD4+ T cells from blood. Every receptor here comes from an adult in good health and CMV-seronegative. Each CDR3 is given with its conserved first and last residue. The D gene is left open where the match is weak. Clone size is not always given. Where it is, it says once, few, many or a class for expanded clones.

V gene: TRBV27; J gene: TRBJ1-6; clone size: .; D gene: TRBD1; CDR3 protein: CASSRSTWTGYNSPLHF; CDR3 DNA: TGTGCCAGCAGCCGATCAACGTGGACAGGGTATAATTCACCCCTCCACTTT
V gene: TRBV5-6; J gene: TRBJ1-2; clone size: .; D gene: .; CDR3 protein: CASSPPHDGPGYTF; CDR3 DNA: TGTGCCAGCAGCCCCCCACACGACGGGCCTGGCTACACCTTC
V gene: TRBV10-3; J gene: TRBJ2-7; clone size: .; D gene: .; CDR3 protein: CAISNPSYEQYF; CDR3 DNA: TGTGCCATCAGTAATCCCTCCTACGAGCAGTACTTC
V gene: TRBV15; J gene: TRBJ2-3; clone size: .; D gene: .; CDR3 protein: CATLRTAANTDTQYF; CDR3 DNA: TGTGCCACTCTCCGAACGGCCGCAAACACAGATACGCAGTATTTT
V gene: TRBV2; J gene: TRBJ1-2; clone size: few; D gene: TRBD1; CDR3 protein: CASSERGTDYGYTF; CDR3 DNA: TGTGCCAGCAGTGAAAGGGGGACAGATTATGGCTACACCTTC
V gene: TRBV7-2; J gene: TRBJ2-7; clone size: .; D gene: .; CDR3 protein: CASSSLATSSYEQYF; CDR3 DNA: TGTGCCAGCAGCTCCCTAGCGACGAGCTCCTACGAGCAGTACTTC
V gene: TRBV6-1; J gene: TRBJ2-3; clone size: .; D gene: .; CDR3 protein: CASSGSPEVLDTQYF; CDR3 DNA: TGTGCCAGCAGTGGGTCACCTGAGGTTTTGGATACGCAGTATTTT
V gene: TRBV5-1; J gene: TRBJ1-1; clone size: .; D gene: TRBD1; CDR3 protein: CASSYGQATEAFF; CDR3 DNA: TGCGCCAGCAGCTACGGACAGGCCACTGAAGCTTTCTTT
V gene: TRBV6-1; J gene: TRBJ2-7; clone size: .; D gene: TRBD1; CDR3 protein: CASSEQGTGSYEQYF; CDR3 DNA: TGTGCCAGCAGCGAACAGGGGACCGGCTCCTACGAGCAGTACTTC
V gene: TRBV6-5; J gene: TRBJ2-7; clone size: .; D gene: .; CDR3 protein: CASSYQGQLRGEQYF; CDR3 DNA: TGTGCCAGCAGTTACCAAGGACAGTTACGAGGCGAGCAGTACTTC
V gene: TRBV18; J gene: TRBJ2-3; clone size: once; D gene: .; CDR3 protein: CASSRTTTDTQYF; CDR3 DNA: TGTGCCAGCTCAAGGACTACCACAGATACGCAGTATTTT
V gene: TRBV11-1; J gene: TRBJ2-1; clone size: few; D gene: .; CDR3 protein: CASSFAGYSYNEQFF; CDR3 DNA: TGTGCCAGCAGCTTTGCGGGATACTCCTACAATGAGCAGTTCTTC
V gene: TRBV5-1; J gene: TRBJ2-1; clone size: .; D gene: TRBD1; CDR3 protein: CASSLTGGWRNEQFF; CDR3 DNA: TGCGCCAGCAGCTTGACAGGGGGCTGGCGCAATGAGCAGTTCTTC
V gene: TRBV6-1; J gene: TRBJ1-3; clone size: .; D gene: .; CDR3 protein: CASSELPGSRNTIYF; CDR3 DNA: TGTGCCAGCAGTGAGCTCCCCGGCTCAAGAAACACCATATATTTT
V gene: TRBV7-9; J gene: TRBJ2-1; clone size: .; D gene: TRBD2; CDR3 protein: CASSLASGRTNEQFF; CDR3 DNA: TGTGCCAGCAGCTTAGCTAGCGGGAGAACGAATGAGCAGTTCTTC
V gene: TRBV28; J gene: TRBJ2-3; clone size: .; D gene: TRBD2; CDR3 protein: CASRGTSGSMSTDTQYF; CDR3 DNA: TGTGCCAGCAGGGGGACTAGCGGGAGCATGAGCACAGATACGCAGTATTTT
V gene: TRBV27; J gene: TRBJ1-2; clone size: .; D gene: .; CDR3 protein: CASSLPTGRGYTF; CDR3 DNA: TGTGCCAGCAGTTTACCAACAGGGAGGGGCTACACCTTC
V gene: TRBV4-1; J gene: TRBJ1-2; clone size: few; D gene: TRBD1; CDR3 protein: CASSQVGTGGAVGYTF; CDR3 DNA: TGCGCCAGCAGCCAAGTCGGGACAGGGGGCGCGGTTGGCTACACCTTC
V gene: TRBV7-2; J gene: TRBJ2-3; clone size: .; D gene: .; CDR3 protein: CASSGRGRTDTQYF; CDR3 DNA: TGTGCCAGCAGCGGGCGGGGTCGCACAGATACGCAGTATTTT
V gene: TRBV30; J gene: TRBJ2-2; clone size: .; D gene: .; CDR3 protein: CAWSVRSTELFF; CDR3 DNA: TGTGCCTGGAGTGTACGCAGCACGGAGCTGTTTTTT
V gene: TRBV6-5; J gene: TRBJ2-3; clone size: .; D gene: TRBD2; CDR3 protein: CASRAGLATFTQYF; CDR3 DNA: TGTGCCAGCAGGGCTGGACTAGCGACGTTTACGCAGTATTTT
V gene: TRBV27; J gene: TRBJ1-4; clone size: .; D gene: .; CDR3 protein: CASSLRSWKGEKLFF; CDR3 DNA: TGTGCCAGCAGCTTGAGGAGCTGGAAGGGTGAAAAACTGTTTTTT
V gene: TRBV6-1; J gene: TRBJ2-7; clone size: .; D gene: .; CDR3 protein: CARSEQYF; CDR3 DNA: TGTGCCAGGAGTGAGCAGTACTTC
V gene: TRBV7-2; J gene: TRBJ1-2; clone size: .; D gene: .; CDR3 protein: CASRQGGINYGYTF; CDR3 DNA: TGTGCCAGCCGGCAAGGGGGAATTAACTATGGCTACACCTTC
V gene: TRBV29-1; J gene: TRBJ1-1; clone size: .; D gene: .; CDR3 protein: CSVEDGLGRMNTEAFF; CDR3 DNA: TGCAGCGTTGAAGATGGTTTGGGTCGCATGAACACTGAAGCTTTCTTT
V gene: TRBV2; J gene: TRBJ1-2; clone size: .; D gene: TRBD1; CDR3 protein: CARPGGSGGYTF; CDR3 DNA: TGTGCCAGACCAGGGGGATCGGGTGGCTACACCTTC
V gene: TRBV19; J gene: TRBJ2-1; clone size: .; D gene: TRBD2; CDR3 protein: CATRTSGYNEQFF; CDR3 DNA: TGTGCCACCCGGACTAGCGGATACAATGAGCAGTTCTTC
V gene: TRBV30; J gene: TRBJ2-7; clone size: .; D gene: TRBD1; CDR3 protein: CASMGDRPRYEQYF; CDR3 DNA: TGTGCCTCGATGGGGGACAGGCCGCGCTACGAGCAGTACTTC
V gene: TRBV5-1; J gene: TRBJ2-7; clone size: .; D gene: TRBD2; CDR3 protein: CASSFSGRASYEQYF; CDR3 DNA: TGCGCCAGCAGCTTTAGCGGGAGGGCCAGCTACGAGCAGTACTTC
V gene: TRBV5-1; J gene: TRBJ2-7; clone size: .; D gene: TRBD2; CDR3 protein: CASSPLAGRAGEQYF; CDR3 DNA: TGCGCCAGCAGCCCTCTAGCGGGGAGGGCCGGCGAGCAGTACTTC
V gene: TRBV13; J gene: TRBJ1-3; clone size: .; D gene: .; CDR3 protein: CASSSLSGNTIYF; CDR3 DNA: TGTGCCAGCAGCAGTCTCTCTGGAAACACCATATATTTT
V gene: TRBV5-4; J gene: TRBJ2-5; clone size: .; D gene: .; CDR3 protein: CASSLVRGSNQETQYF; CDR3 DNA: TGTGCCAGCAGCCTAGTAAGGGGGTCTAACCAAGAGACCCAGTACTTC
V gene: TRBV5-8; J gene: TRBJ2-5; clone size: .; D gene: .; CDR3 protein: CASRTEVAGGETQYF; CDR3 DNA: TGTGCCAGCAGGACGGAAGTGGCTGGGGGGGAGACCCAGTACTTC
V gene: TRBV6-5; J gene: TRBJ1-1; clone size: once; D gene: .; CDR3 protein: CASRSLNTEAFF; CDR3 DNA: TGTGCCAGCCGCTCCCTGAACACTGAAGCTTTCTTT
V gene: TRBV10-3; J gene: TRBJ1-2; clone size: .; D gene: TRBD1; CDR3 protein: CAISVGTEDGYTF; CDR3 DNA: TGTGCCATCAGTGTCGGGACAGAAGATGGCTACACCTTC
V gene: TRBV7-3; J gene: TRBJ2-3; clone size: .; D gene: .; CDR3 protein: CASSHPPFTDTQYF; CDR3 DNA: TGTGCCAGCAGCCACCCCCCTTTCACAGATACGCAGTATTTT
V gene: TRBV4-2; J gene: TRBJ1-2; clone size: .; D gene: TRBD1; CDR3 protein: CASSQSGQGAYGYTF; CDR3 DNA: TGTGCCAGCAGCCAATCGGGACAGGGGGCCTATGGCTACACCTTC
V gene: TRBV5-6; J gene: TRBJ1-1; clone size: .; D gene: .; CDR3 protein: CASSLLGERGRTEAFF; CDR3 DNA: TGTGCCAGCAGCTTGTTGGGGGAGAGAGGAAGAACTGAAGCTTTCTTT
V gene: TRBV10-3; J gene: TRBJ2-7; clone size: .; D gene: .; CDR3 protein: CAIRGRQDHEQYF; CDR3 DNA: TGTGCCATCAGGGGGCGACAGGATCACGAGCAGTACTTC
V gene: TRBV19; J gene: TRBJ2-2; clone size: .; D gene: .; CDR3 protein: CASRQDRLNTGELFF; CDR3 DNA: TGTGCCAGTCGCCAAGACAGGTTGAACACCGGGGAGCTGTTTTTT
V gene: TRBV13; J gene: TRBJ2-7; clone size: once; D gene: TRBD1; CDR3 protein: CASSEKGQLPYEQYF; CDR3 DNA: TGTGCCAGCAGCGAAAAGGGACAGTTACCCTACGAGCAGTACTTC
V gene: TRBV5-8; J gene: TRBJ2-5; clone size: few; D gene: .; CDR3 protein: CASSLEGEETQYF; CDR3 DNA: TGTGCCAGCAGCTTGGAGGGGGAGGAGACCCAGTACTTC
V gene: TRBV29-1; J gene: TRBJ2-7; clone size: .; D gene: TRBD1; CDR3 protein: CSVQGQGAWGEQYF; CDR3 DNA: TGCAGCGTGCAAGGACAGGGGGCTTGGGGCGAGCAGTACTTC